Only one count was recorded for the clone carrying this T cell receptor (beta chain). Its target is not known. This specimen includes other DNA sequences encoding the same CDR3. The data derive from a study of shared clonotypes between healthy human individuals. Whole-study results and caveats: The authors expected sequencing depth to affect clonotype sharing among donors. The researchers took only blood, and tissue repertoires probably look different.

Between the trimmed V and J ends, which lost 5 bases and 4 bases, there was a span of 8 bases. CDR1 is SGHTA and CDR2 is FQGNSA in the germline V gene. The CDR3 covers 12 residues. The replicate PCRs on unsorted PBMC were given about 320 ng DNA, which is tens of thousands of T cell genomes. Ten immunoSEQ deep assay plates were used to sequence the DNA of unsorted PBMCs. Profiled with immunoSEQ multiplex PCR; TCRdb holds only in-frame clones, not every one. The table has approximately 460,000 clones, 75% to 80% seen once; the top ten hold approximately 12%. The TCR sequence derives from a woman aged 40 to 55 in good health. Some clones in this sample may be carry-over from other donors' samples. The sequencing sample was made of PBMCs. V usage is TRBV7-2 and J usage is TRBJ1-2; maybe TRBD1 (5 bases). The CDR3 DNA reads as TGTGCCAGCAGCCTTGGGGGCTATGGCTACACCTTC. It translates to CASSLGGYGYTF.